This TCR beta chain is from a study of T-cell memory formation after mild COVID-19. Findings and limits, study-wide: Whether second-wave clones peaking at day 37 were SARS-CoV-2 specific went unconfirmed. That cross-reactive memory joined was suggested by some responding clones appearing in pre-infection memory. Clones shrinking between day 15 and 85 showed a balanced CD4/CD8 split, and those that grew later tilted toward CD4+. CD4+ contracting clones lay mainly in CM and EM, CD8+ ones in EMRA.

Of note for this clonotype: No antigen is known for it.

A single record per CDR3 protein comes from TCRdb applying MiXCR to the 5' RACE reads. The sample lists 300,000 to 400,000 distinct CDR3 sequences; approximately 13% were seen once. Germline V gene sequence: CDR1 SGHTA, CDR2 FQGNSA. V dropped 5 bases and J dropped 2 bases, with 10 bases sitting between them. The CDR3 is 13 residues long. This clonotype was sampled from a man between 18 and 35 years old who had mild COVID-19 (a few samples of this study predate the infection). Cell type and time point are not known. The chain combines TRBV7-2 with TRBJ2-7; D call uncertain. The material sequenced was PBMCs or a T cell subset sorted from them (not recorded which). CDR3: CASSPVAPYEQYF. The CDR3 DNA follows: TGTGCCAGCAGCCCGGTGGCGCCCTACGAGCAGTACTTC.